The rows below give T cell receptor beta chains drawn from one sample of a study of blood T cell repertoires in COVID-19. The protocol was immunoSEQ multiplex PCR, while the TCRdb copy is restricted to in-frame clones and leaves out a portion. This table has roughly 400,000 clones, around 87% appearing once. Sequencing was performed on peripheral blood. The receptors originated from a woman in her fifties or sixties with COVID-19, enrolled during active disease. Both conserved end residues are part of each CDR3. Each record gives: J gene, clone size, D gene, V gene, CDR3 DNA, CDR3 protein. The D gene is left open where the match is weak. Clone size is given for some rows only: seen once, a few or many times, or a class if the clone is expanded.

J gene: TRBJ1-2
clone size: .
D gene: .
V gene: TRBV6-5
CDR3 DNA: TGTGCCAGCAGTTACATGGGGAGAACGGGTGGCTACACCTTC
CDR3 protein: CASSYMGRTGGYTF

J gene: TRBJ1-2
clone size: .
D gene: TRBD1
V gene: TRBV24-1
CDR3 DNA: TGTGCCACCAGTGATTCCCGGACAGGCGCCCCCAGCACCTTC
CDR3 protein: CATSDSRTGAPSTF

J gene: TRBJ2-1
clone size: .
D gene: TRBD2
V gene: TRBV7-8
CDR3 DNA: TGTGCCAGCGGCGGAGGGCTAGCGGGGGCCTACAATGAGCAGTTCTTC
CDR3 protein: CASGGGLAGAYNEQFF

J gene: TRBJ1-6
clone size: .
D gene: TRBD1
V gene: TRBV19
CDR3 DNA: TGTGCCAGTAGTCCGGCCGGGACAGGGGGACCGAAATCACCCCTCCACTTT
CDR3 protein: CASSPAGTGGPKSPLHF

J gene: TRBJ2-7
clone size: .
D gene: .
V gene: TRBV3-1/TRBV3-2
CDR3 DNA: TGTGCCAGCAGCCAAGAAATATCCTACGAGCAGTACTTC
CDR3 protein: CASSQEISYEQYF

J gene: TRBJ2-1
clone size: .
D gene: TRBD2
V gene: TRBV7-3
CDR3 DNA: TGTGCCAGCAGCTACAGCGGGGGTCGAAATGAGCAGTTCTTC
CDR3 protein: CASSYSGGRNEQFF

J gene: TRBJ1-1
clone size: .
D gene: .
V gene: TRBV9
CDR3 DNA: TGTGCCAGCAGCGTAGGAGGAGGGGCTAACACTGAAGCTTTCTTT
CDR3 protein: CASSVGGGANTEAFF

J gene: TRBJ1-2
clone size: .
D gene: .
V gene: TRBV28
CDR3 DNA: TGTGCCAGCAGTTTACAGACACCACACTATGGCTACACCTTC
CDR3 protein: CASSLQTPHYGYTF

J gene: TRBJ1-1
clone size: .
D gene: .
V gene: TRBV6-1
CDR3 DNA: TGTGCCAGCAGTTCCCAGGGAAACACTGAAGCTTTCTTT
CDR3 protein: CASSSQGNTEAFF

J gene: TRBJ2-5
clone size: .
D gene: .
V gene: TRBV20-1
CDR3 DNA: TGCAGTGCTAGTGAACAGGGGGGGATAGAGACCCAGTACTTC
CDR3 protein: CSASEQGGIETQYF

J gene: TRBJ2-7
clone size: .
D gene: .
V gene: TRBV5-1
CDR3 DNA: TGCGCCAGCAGACCCGAGTTAAGCGGCGAGCAGTACTTC
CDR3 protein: CASRPELSGEQYF

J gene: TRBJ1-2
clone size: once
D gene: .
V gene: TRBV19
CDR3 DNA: TGTGCCAGTAGTATATTCCCAGCTAACTATGGCTACACCTTC
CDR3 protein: CASSIFPANYGYTF

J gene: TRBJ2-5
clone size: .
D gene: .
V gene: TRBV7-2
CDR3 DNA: TGTGCCAGCAGCCACGGAGGGGAGACCCAGTACTTC
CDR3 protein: CASSHGGETQYF

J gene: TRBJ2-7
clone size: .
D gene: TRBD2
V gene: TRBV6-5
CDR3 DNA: TGTGCCAGCAGGGCGACTAGCGGGGGGGCATACGAGCAGTACTTC
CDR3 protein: CASRATSGGAYEQYF

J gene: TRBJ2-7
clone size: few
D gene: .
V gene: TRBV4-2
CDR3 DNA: TGTGCCAGCAGCCAAGAACAGTTGCGCAACGAGCAGTACTTC
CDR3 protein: CASSQEQLRNEQYF

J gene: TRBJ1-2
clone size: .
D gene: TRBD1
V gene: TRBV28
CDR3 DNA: TGTGCCAGCAGTTACGGACAGGGGTATTTCGGCTACACCTTC
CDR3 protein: CASSYGQGYFGYTF

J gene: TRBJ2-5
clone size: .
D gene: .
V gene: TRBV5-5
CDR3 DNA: TGTGCCAGCAGCTTTCAGGGGGAGACCCAGTACTTC
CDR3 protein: CASSFQGETQYF

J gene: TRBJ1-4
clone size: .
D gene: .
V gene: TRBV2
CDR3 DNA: TGTGCCAGCAGTTGGGGAGGATCAGCTAATGAAAAACTGTTTTTT
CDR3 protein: CASSWGGSANEKLFF

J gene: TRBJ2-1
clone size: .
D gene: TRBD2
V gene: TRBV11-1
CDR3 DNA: TGTGCCAGCAGTCGACTAGCGGGGAACAATGAGCAGTTCTTC
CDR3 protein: CASSRLAGNNEQFF

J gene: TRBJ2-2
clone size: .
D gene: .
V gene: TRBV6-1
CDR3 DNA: TGTGCCAGCAGTGAATTGATAGGGGTCCCCGGGGAGCTGTTTTTT
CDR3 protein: CASSELIGVPGELFF

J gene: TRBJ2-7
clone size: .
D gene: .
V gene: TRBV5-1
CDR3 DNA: TGCGCCCGCAGCTTGGCCGGGCAGGGGGGTAACGAGCAGTACTTC
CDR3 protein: CARSLAGQGGNEQYF

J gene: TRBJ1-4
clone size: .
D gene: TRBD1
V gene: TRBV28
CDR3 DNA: TGTGCCAGCAGTCCCTGGACAGGGGGCGGGAATGAAAAACTGTTTTTT
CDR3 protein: CASSPWTGGGNEKLFF

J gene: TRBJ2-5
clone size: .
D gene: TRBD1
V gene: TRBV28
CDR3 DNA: TGTGCCAGCAGTTCGGACAGGAGGTACCAAGAGACCCAGTACTTC
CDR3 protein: CASSSDRRYQETQYF

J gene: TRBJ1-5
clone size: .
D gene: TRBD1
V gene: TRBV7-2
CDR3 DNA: TGTGCCAGCAGCCCCAGGAGGACAGGGGGCAATCAGCCCCAGCATTTT
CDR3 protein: CASSPRRTGGNQPQHF

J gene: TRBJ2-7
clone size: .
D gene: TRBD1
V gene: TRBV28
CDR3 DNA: TGTGCCAGCAGTGCGCCCGGGACAGGGGGCAACGAGCAGTACTTC
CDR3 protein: CASSAPGTGGNEQYF

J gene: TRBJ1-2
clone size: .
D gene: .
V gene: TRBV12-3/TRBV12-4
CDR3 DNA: TGTGCCAGCAGTTTAGGACAGCATTATGGCTACACCTTC
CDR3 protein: CASSLGQHYGYTF

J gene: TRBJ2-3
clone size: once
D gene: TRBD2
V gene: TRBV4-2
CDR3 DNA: TGTGCCAGCAGCCAAGAAAAGGCCGGGGGGGCGGCAGATACGCAGTATTTT
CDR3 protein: CASSQEKAGGAADTQYF

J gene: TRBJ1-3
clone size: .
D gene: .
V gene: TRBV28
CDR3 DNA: TGTGCCAGCAGCCCCACCTACTCTGGAAACACCATATATTTT
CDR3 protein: CASSPTYSGNTIYF

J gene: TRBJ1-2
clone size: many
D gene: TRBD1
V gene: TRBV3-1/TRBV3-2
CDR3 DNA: TGTGCCAGCAGCCAGGAGAACAGGGGTAACTATGGCTACACCTTC
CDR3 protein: CASSQENRGNYGYTF

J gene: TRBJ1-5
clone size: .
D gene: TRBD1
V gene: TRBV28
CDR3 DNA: TGTGCCAGCAGTTTATGGGCAGGGGGAAACTATCAGCCCCAGCATTTT
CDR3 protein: CASSLWAGGNYQPQHF

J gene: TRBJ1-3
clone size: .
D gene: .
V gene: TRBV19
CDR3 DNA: TGTGCCAGTAGGCGACAGGACCGAACTGGAAACACCATATATTTT
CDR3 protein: CASRRQDRTGNTIYF

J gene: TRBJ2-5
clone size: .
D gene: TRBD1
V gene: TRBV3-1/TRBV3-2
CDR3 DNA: TGTGCCAGCAGTTACCGGGACAGGGGGCAAGAGACCCAGTACTTC
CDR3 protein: CASSYRDRGQETQYF

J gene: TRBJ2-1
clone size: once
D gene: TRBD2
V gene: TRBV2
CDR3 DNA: TGTGCCAGCACGCGGGGGGCCTACAATGAGCAGTTCTTC
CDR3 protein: CASTRGAYNEQFF

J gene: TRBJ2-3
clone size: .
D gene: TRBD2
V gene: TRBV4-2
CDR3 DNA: TGTGCCAGCAGCCAAGATCCGGGACTAGCGGGGGGCGATTCAGATACGCAGTATTTT
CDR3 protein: CASSQDPGLAGGDSDTQYF

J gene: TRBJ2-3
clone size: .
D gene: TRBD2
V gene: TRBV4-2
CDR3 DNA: TGTGCCAGCAGTCTGACTAGCGGGGGGATCACAGATACGCAGTATTTT
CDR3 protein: CASSLTSGGITDTQYF

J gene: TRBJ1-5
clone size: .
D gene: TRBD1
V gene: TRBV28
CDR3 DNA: TGTGCCAGCAGTTTTGGAGGACAGGGGAATCAGCCCCAGCATTTT
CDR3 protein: CASSFGGQGNQPQHF

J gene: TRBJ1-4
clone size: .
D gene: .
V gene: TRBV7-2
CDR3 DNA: TGTGCCAGCAGCCCCAAGCCCACAGATAATGAAAAACTGTTTTTT
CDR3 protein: CASSPKPTDNEKLFF